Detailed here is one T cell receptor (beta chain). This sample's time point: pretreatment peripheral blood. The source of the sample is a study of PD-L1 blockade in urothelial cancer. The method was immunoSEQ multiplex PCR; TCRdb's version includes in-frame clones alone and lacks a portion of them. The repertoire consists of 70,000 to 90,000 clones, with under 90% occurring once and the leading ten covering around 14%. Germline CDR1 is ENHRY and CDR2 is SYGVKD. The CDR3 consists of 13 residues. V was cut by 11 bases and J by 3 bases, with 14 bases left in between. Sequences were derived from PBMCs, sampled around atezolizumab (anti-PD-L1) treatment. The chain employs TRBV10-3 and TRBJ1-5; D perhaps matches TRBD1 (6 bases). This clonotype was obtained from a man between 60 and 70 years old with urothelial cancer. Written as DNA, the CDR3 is TGTGCCTCCCGCCGGGACAACAATCAGCCCCAGCATTTT. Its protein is CASRRDNNQPQHF.